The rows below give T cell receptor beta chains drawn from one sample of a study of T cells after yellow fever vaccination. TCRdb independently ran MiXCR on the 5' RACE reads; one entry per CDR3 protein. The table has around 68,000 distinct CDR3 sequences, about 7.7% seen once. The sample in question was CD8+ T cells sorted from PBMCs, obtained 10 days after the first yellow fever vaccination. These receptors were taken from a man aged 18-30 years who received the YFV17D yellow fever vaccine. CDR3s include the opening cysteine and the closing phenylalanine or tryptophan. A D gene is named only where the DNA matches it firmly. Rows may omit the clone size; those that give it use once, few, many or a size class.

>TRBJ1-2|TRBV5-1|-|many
TGCGCCAGCAGCTTCCGGAGTAACTATGGCTACACCTTC
CASSFRSNYGYTF
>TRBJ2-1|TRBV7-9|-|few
TGTGCCAGCAGCCCAAGCAAGGGGGTTGGCGAGCAGTTCTTC
CASSPSKGVGEQFF
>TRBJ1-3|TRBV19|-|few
TGTGCCAGCGATGCCGCTGGCACTGGAAACACCATATATTTT
CASDAAGTGNTIYF
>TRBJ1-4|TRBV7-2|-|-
TGTGCCAGCAGCTTAACTAATGAAAAACTGTTTTTT
CASSLTNEKLFF
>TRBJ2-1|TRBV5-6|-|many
TGTGCCAGCTGGCAAGGGGGGGGCTTGTACAATGAGCAGTTCTTC
CASWQGGGLYNEQFF
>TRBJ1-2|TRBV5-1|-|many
TGCGCCAGCAGCGTAACATCGGGGGGCCGTGGCTACACCTTC
CASSVTSGGRGYTF
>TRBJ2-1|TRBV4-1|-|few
TGCGCCAGCAGCCAAGATAGGGGACAATCCTACAATGAGCAGTTCTTC
CASSQDRGQSYNEQFF
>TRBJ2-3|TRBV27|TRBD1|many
TGTGCCAGCAGTCACCGGACAGGGGGGGTTGGGGATACGCAGTATTTT
CASSHRTGGVGDTQYF
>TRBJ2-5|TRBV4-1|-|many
TGCGCCAGCAGCCAAGAGACCATTCGGGAGACCCAGTACTTC
CASSQETIRETQYF
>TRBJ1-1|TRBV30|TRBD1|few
TGTGCCTGGAGTCACCCCGGACAGGGGGGGACTGAAGCTTTCTTT
CAWSHPGQGGTEAFF
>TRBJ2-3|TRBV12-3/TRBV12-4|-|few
TGTGCCAGCAGTTTGGTGGCGACAGCAGATACGCAGTATTTT
CASSLVATADTQYF
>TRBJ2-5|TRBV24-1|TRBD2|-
TGTGCCACCAGTGATCGACTAGCGGAACCCCAAGAGACCCAGTACTTC
CATSDRLAEPQETQYF
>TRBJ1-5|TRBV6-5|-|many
TGTGCCAGCAGTTACTCGAGGGGTGTCGGTGACACACAGCAGCCCCAGCATTTT
CASSYSRGVGDTQQPQHF
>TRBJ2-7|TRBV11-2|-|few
TGTGCCAGCAGCCGTTTCCCCATGCCTGGGGGCGAAGCCTACGAGCAGTACTTC
CASSRFPMPGGEAYEQYF
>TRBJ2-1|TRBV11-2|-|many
TGTGCCAGCAGCCAATCGACTAGGACGTGGTATGAGCAGTTCTTC
CASSQSTRTWYEQFF
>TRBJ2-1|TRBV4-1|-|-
TGCGCCAGCAGCCAAGCCCCCGGGGGCCGAAACAATGAGCAGTTCTTC
CASSQAPGGRNNEQFF
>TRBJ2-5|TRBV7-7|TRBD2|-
TGTGCCAGCAGCTTAGTGGGGGGGGAGCGAGAGACCCAGTACTTC
CASSLVGGERETQYF
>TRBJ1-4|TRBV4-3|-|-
TGCGCCAGCAGCCAAGTAACGGGTACGATGGAGGAAAAACTGTTTTTT
CASSQVTGTMEEKLFF
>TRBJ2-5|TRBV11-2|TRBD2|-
TGTGCCAGCAGTCATTTGACTAGCGGGGGGCCAGAAGAGACCCAGTACTTC
CASSHLTSGGPEETQYF
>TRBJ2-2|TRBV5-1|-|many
TGCGCCAGCAGCCTCACGGGGTCCGGGGAGCTGTTTTTT
CASSLTGSGELFF
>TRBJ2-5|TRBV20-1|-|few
TGCAGTGCTAGGACTACTCAAGAGACCCAGTACTTC
CSARTTQETQYF
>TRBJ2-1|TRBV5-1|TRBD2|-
TGCGCCAGCAGCTCCGGACTAGCGGGGCGGTATGAGCAGTTCTTC
CASSSGLAGRYEQFF
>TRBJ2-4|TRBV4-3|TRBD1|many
TGCGCCAGCAGCCGGACAGGGGGCGCGAACATTCAGTACTTC
CASSRTGGANIQYF
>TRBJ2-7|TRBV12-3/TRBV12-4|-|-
TGTGCCAGCAGGGGGGCCGGGAGCCCCTACGAGCAGTACTTC
CASRGAGSPYEQYF
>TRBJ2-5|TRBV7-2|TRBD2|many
TGTGCCAGCAGCTCCGGACTAGCGGGGGCCGGGGAGACCCAGTACTTC
CASSSGLAGAGETQYF
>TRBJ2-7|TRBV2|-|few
TGTGCCAGCAGCACGGACACCCACGAGCAGTACTTC
CASSTDTHEQYF
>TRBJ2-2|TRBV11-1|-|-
TGTGCCAGCAGCTTAGTGGCAATCATAAGGGAGAACACCGGGGAGCTGTTTTTT
CASSLVAIIRENTGELFF
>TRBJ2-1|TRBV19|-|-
TGTGCCTCGAGCGGAGCCTCCTACAATGAGCAGTTCTTC
CASSGASYNEQFF
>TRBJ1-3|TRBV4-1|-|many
TGCGCCAGCAGCCAAGATTCCGGTTTCGACACCATATATTTT
CASSQDSGFDTIYF
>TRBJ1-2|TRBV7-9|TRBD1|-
TGTGCCAGCAGCGCCCGGACAGGATCATCCTATGGCTACACCTTC
CASSARTGSSYGYTF
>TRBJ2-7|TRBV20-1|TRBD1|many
TGCAGTGCTAGAGATCTAGGACAGGGTAACGAGCAGTACTTC
CSARDLGQGNEQYF
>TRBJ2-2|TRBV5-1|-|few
TGCGCCAGCAGCTCCCACCCATATTACGCGAACACCGGGGAGCTGTTTTTT
CASSSHPYYANTGELFF
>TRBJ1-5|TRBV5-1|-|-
TGCGCCAGCAGCTTGGGACTTTATAGCAATCAGCCCCAGCATTTT
CASSLGLYSNQPQHF
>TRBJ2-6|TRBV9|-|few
TGTGCCAGCTCGGACCTGTCTGGGGCCAACGTCCTGACTTTC
CASSDLSGANVLTF
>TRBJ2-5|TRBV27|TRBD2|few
TGTGCCAGCAGTTTAACGGCTAGCGGGGGGCGACGCCAAGAGACCCAGTACTTC
CASSLTASGGRRQETQYF
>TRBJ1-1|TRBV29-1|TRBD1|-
TGCAGCGTTGCCGGGACAGGGCATAACACCGAAGCTTTCTTT
CSVAGTGHNTEAFF
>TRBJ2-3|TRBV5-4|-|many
TGTGCCAGCAGCTTGGAGGGGCGGCTCGCAGATACGCAGTATTTT
CASSLEGRLADTQYF
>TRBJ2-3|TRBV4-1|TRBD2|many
TGCGCCAGCAGCCAACTAGCGGGGGGAGAACTCACAGATACGCAGTATTTT
CASSQLAGGELTDTQYF
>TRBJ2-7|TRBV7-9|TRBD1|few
TGTGCCAGCAGCTCAGACAGGGCGGACGAGCAGTACTTC
CASSSDRADEQYF
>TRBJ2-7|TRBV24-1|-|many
TGTGCCACCAGTGATTCGGGCTCCTACGAGCAGTACTTC
CATSDSGSYEQYF
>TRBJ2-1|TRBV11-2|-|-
TGTGCCAGCAGCCCCCACGTGTTACCGAGGGGGGAGCAGTTCTTC
CASSPHVLPRGEQFF
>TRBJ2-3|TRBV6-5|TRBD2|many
TGTGCCAGCAGTTACCGAGGACTAGCTGGGAGGACAGATACGCAGTATTTT
CASSYRGLAGRTDTQYF
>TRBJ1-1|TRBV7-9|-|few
TGTGCCAGCAGCTTAGACCAAGGGGAGAACACTGAAGCTTTCTTT
CASSLDQGENTEAFF
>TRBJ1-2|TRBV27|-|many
TGTGCCAGCAGTTTAGGTGGACAGTCTAACTATGGCTACACCTTC
CASSLGGQSNYGYTF
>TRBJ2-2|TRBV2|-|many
TGTGCCAGCAGTAAGGGGCAGGGGTTCCCCGGGGAGCTGTTTTTT
CASSKGQGFPGELFF
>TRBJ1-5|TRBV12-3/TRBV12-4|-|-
TGTGCCAGCAGTTGGGCTCAGCCCCAGCATTTT
CASSWAQPQHF
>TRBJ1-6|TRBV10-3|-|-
TGTGCCATCAGTGAGTTCCTCAGCTCCTATAATTCACCCCTCCACTTT
CAISEFLSSYNSPLHF
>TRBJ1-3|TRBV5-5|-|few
TGTGCCAGCAGCTCGGGGCAGGCCTCTGGAAACACCATATATTTT
CASSSGQASGNTIYF
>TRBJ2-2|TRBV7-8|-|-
TGTGCCAGCAGGCAGTACACCGGGGAGCTGTTTTTT
CASRQYTGELFF
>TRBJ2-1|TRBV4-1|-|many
TGCGCCAGCTCTGCCCAGGGGCCGTACAATGAGCAGTTCTTC
CASSAQGPYNEQFF
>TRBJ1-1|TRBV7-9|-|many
TGTGCCAGCAGCTCCTGGACCGTGACTGAAGCTTTCTTT
CASSSWTVTEAFF
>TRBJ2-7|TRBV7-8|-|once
TGTTCCAGCAGCGAAATACCGACTTCGGTCCACGAGCAGTACTTC
CSSSEIPTSVHEQYF
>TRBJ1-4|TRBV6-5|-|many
TGTGCCAGCAGCCCGGCTCAGTCCCTGGGAAAACTGTTTTTT
CASSPAQSLGKLFF
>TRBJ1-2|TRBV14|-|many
TGTGCCAGCAGCAGGAGGTCGGGGTATGGCTACACCTTC
CASSRRSGYGYTF
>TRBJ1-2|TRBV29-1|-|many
TGCAGCGTTGAAGATTCTGGGGGGAATAAGGGCTATGGCTACACCTTC
CSVEDSGGNKGYGYTF